These 29 T cell receptor beta chains were all obtained from the same sample, sequenced in a study of T cell changes during pregnancy in multiple sclerosis. Repertoires were generated with immunoSEQ multiplex PCR, while TCRdb's copy carries only in-frame clones and drops some. Among 60,000 or so clones, less than 95% were seen once, and the ten largest hold roughly 2.1%. Sample: peripheral blood, taken in the second trimester of pregnancy. The receptor set was obtained from a female donor in good health, enrolled as a control in a pregnancy study.

This rearrangement joins TRBV6-5 to TRBJ2-3; TRBD2 agrees at 8 bases. Looked up from germline, CDR1 is MNHEY and CDR2 is SVGAGI. The CDR3 length is 16 residues. The ends lost 0 bases at V and 4 bases at J; junction bases unmatched: 6. The CDR3 sequence is CASSYSLRGAADTQYF. The DNA for the CDR3 is TGTGCCAGCAGTTACTCCCTGCGGGGGGCGGCAGATACGCAGTATTTT.

The chain is built from TRBV11-2 and TRBJ1-4; D remains ambiguous. V lost 0 bases to trimming and J lost 8 bases, with 13 bases between them. Germline V lookup: CDR1 SGHAT, CDR2 FQNNGV. The CDR3 sequence is 15 residues long. CDR3 DNA sequence: TGTGCCAGCAGCTTAGAAGTAGCCTCAAGGGAAAAACTGTTTTTT. This gives the protein CASSLEVASREKLFF.

This sequence joins TRBV28 and TRBJ2-4, with D perhaps matching TRBD2 (5 bases). Germline CDR1 is MDHEN and CDR2 is SYDVKM. The CDR3 is 13 amino acids. The V gene lost 3 bases and the J gene lost 6 bases, with 9 bases spanning the gap. The CDR3 region is CASSFRGRNIQYF. DNA of the CDR3: TGTGCCAGCAGTTTCCGGGGTAGAAACATTCAGTACTTC. The whole variable domain, remainder taken from reference TRBV28 and TRBJ2-4, is DVKVTQSSRYLVKRTGEKVFLECVQDMDHENMFWYRQDPGLGLRLIYFSYDVKMKEKGDIPEGYSVSREKKERFSLILESASTNQTSMYLCASSFRGRNIQYFGAGTRLSVL.

CDR3: CASSLISGHYEQYF. In nucleotides, the CDR3 is TGTGCCAGCAGTTTAATCTCGGGACACTACGAGCAGTACTTC. This sequence joins TRBV28 and TRBJ2-7; a weak D match, TRBD1 (6 bases). CDR3 length: 14 residues. The V end lost 2 bases, the J end lost 3 bases, and 11 bases lay between the germline ends. Germline V gene sequence: CDR1 MDHEN, CDR2 SYDVKM.

The chain employs TRBV5-8 and TRBJ2-7; 9 bases match TRBD2. The CDR3 spans 15 residues. Germline CDR1 is SGHTS and CDR2 is YDEGEE. V shed 2 bases, J shed 2 bases, and the junction held 5 bases outside the gene matches. The CDR3 nucleotides read TGTGCCAGCAGCTTCGCTAGCGGGAATGCCTACGAGCAGTACTTC. Translating it yields CASSFASGNAYEQYF.

J is TRBJ2-6 and V is TRBV7-6; D possibly corresponds to TRBD2 (5 bases). CDR3 length: 15 residues. V lost 5 bases, J lost 0 bases, and 8 bases lay in between. CDR1 is SGHVS and CDR2 is FNYEAQ in the germline V gene. The chain's CDR3 is CASSRDHSGANVLTF. The CDR3 DNA reads TGTGCCAGCAGCCGGGATCACTCTGGGGCCAACGTCCTGACTTTC.

This chain links TRBV6-5 with TRBJ1-2, with TRBD1 matching 8 bases. After removal of 7 bases from V and 0 bases from J, the junction contained 7 bases not matched to a gene. Per germline, CDR1 MNHEY and CDR2 SVGAGI. The CDR3 extends over 15 amino acids. The CDR3 bases are TGTGCCAGCACACACGGACAGGGAGCTAACTATGGCTACACCTTC. Amino acid sequence: CASTHGQGANYGYTF.

The chain uses TRBV29-1 and TRBJ2-1; D is undetermined. This CDR3 is 11 amino acids long. Deletions cut 8 bases from V and 9 bases from J, with 14 bases between. Per the germline V gene, CDR1 is SQVTM and CDR2 is ANQGSEA. CDR3 residues: CSPEYLGEQFF. CDR3 coding DNA: TGCAGCCCGGAATACCTAGGTGAGCAGTTCTTC.

The gene calls are TRBV19 and TRBJ2-7; 9 nucleotides agree with TRBD1. Losses at the gene ends were 3 bases for V and 4 bases for J; bases not matched to a gene: 1. The CDR3 loop spans 13 amino acids. Looked up from germline, CDR1 is LNHDA and CDR2 is SQIVND (reference sequence). The CDR3 region is CASSIDRGYEQYF. CDR3 DNA: TGTGCCAGTAGTATTGACAGGGGGTACGAGCAGTACTTC.

The chain recombines TRBV7-2 with TRBJ2-1, with 7 bases matching TRBD1. With V trimmed by 5 bases and J by 7 bases, 11 bases remained unmatched. The CDR3 extends over 15 amino acids. CDR1 and CDR2 (germline): SGHTA, FQGNSA. For the CDR3, the DNA is TGTGCCAGCAGCCAGACACAGGGGTTGCGGAATGAGCAGTTCTTC. Its translation is CASSQTQGLRNEQFF.

The rearrangement uses TRBV6-5 and TRBJ2-3, with a tentative D call TRBD2 (6 bases). The CDR3 loop spans 13 amino acids. Trimming pared 6 bases from V and 5 bases from J, leaving 12 bases between. The germline V gene encodes CDR1 MNHEY and CDR2 SVGAGI. CDR3 DNA: TGTGCCAGCAGACGACACGGGGGAGATACGCAGTATTTT. As protein: CASRRHGGDTQYF.

V is TRBV19 and J is TRBJ1-5; D is uncertain. Germline CDR1 is LNHDA and CDR2 is SQIVND (reference sequence). This CDR3 is built from 14 residues. Trimming took 7 bases from V and 3 from J, leaving 13 bases between them. As DNA, the CDR3 is TGTGCCAGTATGAGTCGGGGTTACAATCAGCCCCAGCATTTT. It translates to CASMSRGYNQPQHF.

This clone was seen just once. The chain joins TRBV7-8 to TRBJ2-3; TRBD2 might be the D (5 bases). The CDR3 length is 17 residues. V was trimmed by 4 bases and J by 2 bases, leaving 19 bases between them. Germline V gives CDR1 SGHVS, CDR2 FQNEAQ. CDR3 loop: CASSYPFAGETTDTQYF. CDR3 in DNA: TGTGCCAGCAGCTACCCTTTCGCCGGGGAGACCACAGATACGCAGTATTTT.

The genes are TRBV9 and TRBJ2-4; the D is unclear. V shed 4 bases and J shed 6 bases, with 14 bases lying between them. The V gene's germline CDR1 is SGDLS and CDR2 YYNGEE. The CDR3 is 14 amino acids. For the CDR3, the DNA is TGTGCCAGCAGCCCGAGACTCGGCGGAAACATTCAGTACTTC. Its translation: CASSPRLGGNIQYF.

The chain couples TRBV2 to TRBJ2-7, with 9 nucleotides matching TRBD1. The J segment lost 5 bases and the V segment lost 5 bases, leaving 4 bases of the junction unmatched. This CDR3 contains 13 residues. Germline CDR1 and CDR2: SNHLY and FYNNEI. The DNA of the CDR3 is TGTGCCAGCAGTTGGGACAGGGAAGACGAGCAGTACTTC. Its protein is CASSWDREDEQYF.

CDR3: CASSLFTILDYEQYF. CDR3 sequence (DNA): TGCGCCAGCAGCTTGTTCACAATCCTCGACTACGAGCAGTACTTC. The chain recombines TRBV5-1 with TRBJ2-7; no clear D gene. The germline V gene encodes CDR1 SGHRS and CDR2 YFSETQ. The CDR3 spans 15 residues. Trimming pared 1 base from V and 3 bases from J, leaving 14 bases between.

V usage is TRBV27 and J usage is TRBJ2-3; 12 positions match TRBD2. After removal of 3 bases from V and 5 bases from J, the junction contained 6 bases not matched to a gene. Germline assignment: CDR1 MNHEY and CDR2 SMNVEV (reference sequence). This CDR3 is 16 amino acids long. CDR3: CASSLGGGLAGDTQYF. In DNA, the CDR3 is TGTGCCAGCAGTTTGGGGGGGGGACTAGCGGGAGATACGCAGTATTTT.

This chain connects TRBV29-1 to TRBJ1-2; weak D call: TRBD1 (6 bases). The CDR3 contains 14 residues. Trimming left V 3 bases short and J 1 base short, with 12 bases between. Per the germline V gene, CDR1 is SQVTM and CDR2 is ANQGSEA. The DNA of the CDR3 is TGCAGCGTTGAGGCGACAGGATTTAACTATGGCTACACCTTC. This encodes CSVEATGFNYGYTF.

The rearrangement uses TRBV19 and TRBJ2-1; maybe TRBD1 (6 bases). V was clipped by 8 bases and J by 5 bases, with 19 bases between them. Germline V gene data show CDR1 as LNHDA and CDR2 as SQIVND (reference sequence). The CDR3 contains 15 residues. The CDR3 DNA follows: TGTGCCAGTCGGCAGAGGGGACAACAAAACAATGAGCAGTTCTTC. This encodes CASRQRGQQNNEQFF.

V usage is TRBV5-6 and J usage is TRBJ2-1, with 11 bases fitting TRBD2. Germline-derived CDR1 and CDR2 are SGHDT and YYEEEE. The CDR3 consists of 16 residues. With V trimmed by 1 base and J by 6 bases, 6 bases remained unmatched. CDR3 sequence reads: CASSLRRLAGFNEQFF. Written as DNA, the CDR3 is TGTGCCAGCAGCTTGCGGAGACTAGCGGGGTTCAATGAGCAGTTCTTC.

This CDR3 reads CASGRGSYEQYF. The DNA of the CDR3 is TGTGCCAGCGGGCGGGGCTCCTACGAGCAGTACTTC. The rearrangement uses TRBV27 and TRBJ2-7; tentatively, D is TRBD2 (6 bases). V was pared by 8 bases and J by 0 bases, with 8 bases between. The CDR3 has 12 amino acids. From germline, CDR1 is MNHEY and CDR2 SMNVEV (reference sequence).

This chain uses TRBV28 with TRBJ2-7, with 12 bases fitting TRBD1. V lost 5 bases and J lost 5; bases outside the gene matches: 7. From germline, CDR1 is MDHEN and CDR2 SYDVKM. The CDR3 runs to 15 residues. CDR3 sequence: CASSSPGTGGHEQYF. CDR3 in DNA: TGTGCCAGCAGTAGCCCCGGGACAGGGGGCCACGAGCAGTACTTC.

The chain uses TRBV9 and TRBJ2-5; TRBD2 aligns across 7 bases. Germline-derived CDR1 and CDR2 are SGDLS and YYNGEE. Germline trimming cut 3 bases from V and 4 bases from J; bases unmatched to any gene: 6. CDR3 length: 14 amino acids. CDR3: CASSGWGGGETQYF. DNA for the CDR3: TGTGCCAGCAGCGGCTGGGGGGGAGGAGAGACCCAGTACTTC.

CDR3 sequence: CASSLVAGGGQETQYF. The CDR3 coding sequence is TGTGCCAGCAGCTTAGTAGCGGGAGGGGGGCAAGAGACCCAGTACTTC. The chain couples TRBV7-2 to TRBJ2-5; 11 bases agree with TRBD2. V trimming: 1 base; J trimming: 2 bases; junction bases outside the gene matches: 3. Germline V lookup: CDR1 SGHTA, CDR2 FQGNSA. The CDR3 contains 16 residues.

The genes are TRBV7-6 and TRBJ1-2, with 8 nucleotides matching TRBD1. Looked up from germline, CDR1 is SGHVS and CDR2 is FNYEAQ. The CDR3 loop spans 17 amino acids. J lost 7 bases, V lost 3 bases, and 16 bases had no gene match. CDR3 DNA: TGTGCCAGCAGCTTCGGGGTCCTTGGACAGGGACGTAGTGGCTACACCTTC. This encodes CASSFGVLGQGRSGYTF.

This chain connects TRBV19 to TRBJ1-1; D perhaps matches TRBD1 (6 bases). The CDR3 totals 15 residues. The germline CDR1 and CDR2 sequences are LNHDA and SQIVND (reference sequence). The V and J ends lost 7 bases and 6 bases respectively, with 21 bases between them. The chain's CDR3 is CASNMGRRQVSEAFF. CDR3 bases: TGTGCCAGTAATATGGGCCGAAGACAGGTTTCTGAAGCTTTCTTT.

This rearrangement joins TRBV5-6 to TRBJ2-3; 7 bases are a match to TRBD2. CDR1 SGHDT and CDR2 YYEEEE come from the germline V gene. The CDR3 is 15 amino acids. V shed 1 base and J 2 bases; nucleotides not matched to a gene: 4. The CDR3 bases are TGTGCCAGCAGCTTGTTTCTAGCGGACACAGATACGCAGTATTTT. Its translation: CASSLFLADTDTQYF.

The chain employs TRBV4-1 and TRBJ2-1, with D possibly matching TRBD1 (6 bases). Trimming cost V 4 bases and J 2 bases, with 18 bases left between them. CDR1 is MGHRA, CDR2 YSYEKL, per germline. There are 17 residues in the CDR3. The CDR3 here is CASSRPWGRGPYNEQFF. The CDR3 nucleotides read TGCGCCAGCAGCCGCCCCTGGGGGCGTGGCCCCTACAATGAGCAGTTCTTC.

This chain joins TRBV5-4 and TRBJ2-7; a possible D gene is TRBD2 (7 bases). The germline gives CDR1 SGHNT, CDR2 YYREEE (reference sequence). The CDR3 runs 16 residues. Trimming removed 4 bases from V and 2 bases from J, with 19 bases in between. Here the CDR3 DNA reads TGTGCCAGCAGCCCGCAGGGCCGCGGGGGCGCCTACGAGCAGTACTTC. Protein: CASSPQGRGGAYEQYF.